Listed here are 20 T cell receptor beta chains from one sample, sequenced in a study of molecular identifiers for immune sequencing clone quantification. TCRdb passed the PCR reads through MiXCR, listing each CDR3 protein once. This table has 85,000 to 100,000 distinct CDR3 sequences, under 25% appearing once. The sample was naive CD8+ T cells from blood, with Jurkat cell RNA spiked in. Subset indicated: FACS-sorted CD8+CD4-CCR7+CD45RA+ naive T cells. The receptor source for this set is a human donor in good health. Some libraries in this study had Jurkat cell RNA spiked in.

On this clonotype: Sequence at one end of the junction differs from germline and may be a read error. CDR3 sequence reads: CANSDFSGQETQYF. The DNA for the CDR3 is TGTGCCAACAGTGATTTTAGCGGCCAAGAGACCCAGTACTTC. V and J are TRBV24-1 and TRBJ2-5; the D gene is possibly TRBD2 (6 bases). Germline CDR1 is KGHDR and CDR2 is SFDVKD. CDR3 length equals 14 residues.

This clonotype was counted between two and nine times. The J gene is TRBJ2-2, the V gene TRBV7-9, with a tentative D call TRBD1 (5 bases). Trimming shortened V by 5 bases and J by 5 bases, and 15 bases separated the two germline ends. The germline V gene has CDR1 SEHNR and CDR2 FQNEAQ (reference sequence). The CDR3 runs to 15 residues. The CDR3 DNA sequence: TGTGCCAGCAGCCCCGCACAGGAACTGACCGGGGAGCTGTTTTTT. Protein product: CASSPAQELTGELFF.

This clonotype was counted ten times or more. The chain recombines TRBV28 with TRBJ1-6; TRBD1 matches 11 bases. This CDR3 spans 15 amino acids. CDR1 MDHEN and CDR2 SYDVKM come from the germline V gene. V trimming: 6 bases; J trimming: 10 bases; junction bases outside the gene matches: 8. CDR3 residues: CASRNRDRGYSPLHF. CDR3 DNA sequence: TGTGCCAGCAGAAACCGGGACAGGGGGTACTCACCCCTCCACTTT.

This clonotype was seen many times. This chain links TRBV7-9 with TRBJ1-4; D ambiguous. The V end lost 4 bases, the J end lost 0 bases, and 9 bases lay between the germline ends. CDR3 length equals 15 residues. Germline-derived CDR1 and CDR2 are SEHNR and FQNEAQ (reference sequence). Here the CDR3 reads CASSSMQATNEKLFF. DNA of the CDR3: TGTGCCAGCAGCTCAATGCAGGCAACTAATGAAAAACTGTTTTTT.

This clonotype was counted many times. The chain couples TRBV7-8 to TRBJ2-7; TRBD2 is a possible D gene (5 bases). The CDR3 spans 14 residues. The germline V and J ends were trimmed by 1 base and 3 bases, with 10 bases remaining between them. Germline V gene sequence: CDR1 SGHVS, CDR2 FQNEAQ. CDR3 region: CASSLDLAIYEQYF. For the CDR3, the DNA is TGTGCCAGCAGCTTAGATCTAGCTATCTACGAGCAGTACTTC. Using reference TRBV7-8 and TRBJ2-7 for the parts outside the CDR3, the full variable domain is GAGVSQSPRYKVAKRGQDVALRCDPISGHVSLFWYQQALGQGPEFLTYFQNEAQLDKSGLPSDRFFAERPEGSVSTLKIQRTQQEDSAVYLCASSLDLAIYEQYFGPGTRLTVT.

CDR3 DNA: TGTGCCAGCAGCACAGGGGCGGACACTGAAGCTTTCTTT. Translating it yields CASSTGADTEAFF. The gene calls are TRBV6-5 and TRBJ1-1; the match to TRBD1 covers 7 bases. V lost 6 bases and J lost 3; bases outside the gene matches: 4. Germline V gene lookup returns CDR1 MNHEY and CDR2 SVGAGI. The CDR3 sequence is 13 residues long.

This clonotype was counted between two and nine times. The rearrangement joins TRBV3-1 to TRBJ2-3; D not certain. The CDR3 has 14 amino acids. Germline values: CDR1 LGHDT, CDR2 YNNKEL (reference sequence). Trimming stripped 0 bases from V and 5 bases from J, with 9 bases between. The CDR3 bases are TGTGCCAGCAGCCAAGAAAAGGTAGTAGATACGCAGTATTTT. Translation gives CASSQEKVVDTQYF.

This clonotype was observed many times. The V call is TRBV20-1, the J call TRBJ2-2; D perhaps matches TRBD2 (5 bases). There are 12 residues in the CDR3. Trimming pared 7 bases from V and 4 bases from J, leaving 10 bases between. Germline CDR1 DFQATT, CDR2 SNEGSKA (reference sequence). The CDR3 DNA is TGCAGTGTTCTAGCCGGCACCGGGGAGCTGTTTTTT. Its translation is CSVLAGTGELFF.

V is TRBV9 and J is TRBJ2-1; D may match TRBD1 or TRBD2 (5 bases each). This CDR3 contains 14 residues. Deletions cut 8 bases from V and 0 bases from J, with 12 bases between. Germline V gives CDR1 SGDLS, CDR2 YYNGEE. CDR3 in amino acids: CASQGESSYNEQFF. CDR3 DNA sequence: TGTGCCAGTCAAGGGGAGAGCTCCTACAATGAGCAGTTCTTC.

This clonotype appeared many times. The genes are TRBV6-2 or TRBV6-3 and TRBJ1-1; 8 bases are shared with TRBD1. CDR1 and CDR2 from the germline V gene are MNHEY and SVGEGT. With 0 bases clipped from V and 5 bases from J, the junction kept 2 bases outside the gene matches. The CDR3 runs to 14 residues. CDR3 nucleotides: TGTGCCAGCAGTTACTCGACAGGGGAGACTGAAGCTTTCTTT. This translates into CASSYSTGETEAFF.

The table lists this clonotype with a few counts. This may arise from a read error, as a much more abundant clone is one base away. The V gene is TRBV7-2, the J gene TRBJ1-1, with TRBD1 as a possible D gene (6 bases). Germline loops: CDR1 SGHTA, CDR2 FQGNSA. This CDR3 region has 16 residues. CDR3 in amino acids: CASSLGFGGLGTGAFF. DNA for the CDR3: TGTGCCAGCAGCTTAGGTTTCGGGGGGCTGGGGACTGGAGCTTTCTTT. The complete variable domain, with remaining parts taken from reference TRBV7-2 and TRBJ1-1, reads GAGVSQSPSNKVTEKGKDVELRCDPISGHTALYWYRQSLGQGLEFLIYFQGNSAPDKSGLPSDRFSAERTGGSVSTLTIQRTQQEDSAVYLCASSLGFGGLGTGAFFGQGTRLTVV.

For this clonotype: This sequence may be a read error, since a much larger clone differs from it by one base. This sequence joins TRBV5-3 and TRBJ2-3, with 10 bases matching TRBD2. TRBV5-3 is reported as an ORF; its role is uncertain. This CDR3 comprises 15 residues. As DNA, the CDR3 is TGTGCCAGCAGCTCGACTAGCGGGCAAGTAGATACGCAGTATTTT. This translates into CASSSTSGQVDTQYF.

This clonotype occurred many times. Written as DNA, the CDR3 is TGTGCCAGCAGCTTCCTACTGGAACGAGAGACCCAGTACTTC. Its protein product is CASSFLLERETQYF. The V and J genes are TRBV7-8 and TRBJ2-5, with no clear D. Germline V gene data show CDR1 as SGHVS and CDR2 as FQNEAQ. Deletions cut 3 bases from V and 4 bases from J, with 12 bases between. This CDR3 has 14 amino acids.

As concerns this clonotype: Just one base apart from a much larger clone, this may be a read error. This chain joins TRBV5-6 and TRBJ2-7; either TRBD1 or TRBD2 may fit D (5 bases each). This CDR3 is 16 amino acids long. Germline assignment: CDR1 SGHDT and CDR2 YYEEEE. CDR3 protein: CASSLGTPGRGYEQCF. The CDR3 bases are TGTGCCAGCAGCTTGGGAACTCCAGGTCGGGGCTACGAGCAGTGCTTC.

This clonotype was counted at least ten times. The chain joins TRBV5-8 to TRBJ2-3; D call uncertain. Germline lookup yields CDR1 SGHTS and CDR2 YDEGEE. V was trimmed by 1 base and J by 5 bases, leaving 5 bases between them. CDR3 length: 12 residues. CDR3 protein: CASSLRRDTQYF. As DNA, the CDR3 is TGTGCCAGCAGCTTGCGGAGAGATACGCAGTATTTT.

In regard to this clonotype: Being one base from a much bigger clone, this may be a read error. V usage is TRBV12-3 or TRBV12-4 and J usage is TRBJ1-1; 8 bases line up with TRBD1. V was pared by 6 bases and J by 1 base, with 13 bases of the junction left unmatched. The CDR3 consists of 17 residues. The CDR3: CASRLGQGADGNTEAFF. CDR3 bases: TGTGCCAGCAGACTGGGGCAGGGGGCCGACGGGAACACTGAAGCTTTCTTT.

In its sample, this clonotype was seen a few times. The V call is TRBV12-3 or TRBV12-4, the J call TRBJ2-7; maybe TRBD1 (6 bases). CDR3 length: 13 residues. V was shortened by 6 bases and J by 3 bases, with 12 bases between the two germline ends. The CDR3 bases are TGTGCCAGCAGACCCGGGACATACTACGAGCAGTACTTC. Encoded protein: CASRPGTYYEQYF.

This clonotype was picked up many times. V and J are TRBV20-1 and TRBJ1-4; D call uncertain. V was trimmed by 4 bases and J by 8 bases, leaving 14 bases between them. The length of the CDR3 is 13 residues. The germline V gene encodes CDR1 DFQATT and CDR2 SNEGSKA (reference sequence). The CDR3 DNA sequence: TGCAGTGCTAAGGGCCCCTATGGGGAAAAACTGTTTTTT. Its translation: CSAKGPYGEKLFF.

This clonotype was picked up one time. The chain links TRBV25-1 to TRBJ2-3, with 10 bases that match TRBD2. The CDR3 sequence is 16 residues long. Germline assignment: CDR1 MGHDK and CDR2 SYGVNS. The V and J ends lost 5 bases and 2 bases, in that order; junction bases with no gene match: 7. The CDR3 is CASSLQRGGNTDTQYF. CDR3 coding DNA: TGTGCCAGCAGTTTACAGCGGGGGGGGAACACAGATACGCAGTATTTT.

The chain combines TRBV21-1 with TRBJ2-3; the table calls TRBD1, which could not be checked here. TRBV21-1 counts as a pseudogene. The CDR3 loop spans 19 amino acids. This CDR3 is CASSKDTGSLGLGWGTQYF. In nucleotides, the CDR3 is TGTGCCAGCAGCAAAGACACAGGGTCTTTGGGCCTAGGGTGGGGTACGCAGTATTTT.